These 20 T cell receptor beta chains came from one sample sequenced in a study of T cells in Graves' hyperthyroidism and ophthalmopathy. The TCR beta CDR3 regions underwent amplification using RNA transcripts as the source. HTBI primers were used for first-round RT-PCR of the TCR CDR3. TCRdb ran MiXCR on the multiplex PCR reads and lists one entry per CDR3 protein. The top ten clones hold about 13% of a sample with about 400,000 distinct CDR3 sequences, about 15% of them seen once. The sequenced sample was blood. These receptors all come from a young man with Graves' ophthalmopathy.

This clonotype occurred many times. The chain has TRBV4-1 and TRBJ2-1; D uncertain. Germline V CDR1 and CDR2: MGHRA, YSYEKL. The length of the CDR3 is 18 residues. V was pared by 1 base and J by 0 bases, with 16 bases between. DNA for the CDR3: TGCGCCAGCAGCCAAGCCCAGGCCCCAGGTAGCTCCTACAATGAGCAGTTCTTC. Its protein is CASSQAQAPGSSYNEQFF.

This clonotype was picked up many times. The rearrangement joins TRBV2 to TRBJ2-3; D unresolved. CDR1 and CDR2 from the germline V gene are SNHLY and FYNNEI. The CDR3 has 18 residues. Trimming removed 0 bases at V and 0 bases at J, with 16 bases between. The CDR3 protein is CASSEALRNWRSTDTQYF. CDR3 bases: TGTGCCAGCAGTGAAGCCCTAAGGAACTGGCGTAGCACAGATACGCAGTATTTT.

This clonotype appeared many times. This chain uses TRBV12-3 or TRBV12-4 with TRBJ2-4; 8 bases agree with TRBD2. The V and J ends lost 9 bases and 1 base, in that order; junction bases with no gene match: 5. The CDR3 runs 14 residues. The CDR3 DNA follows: TGTGCCAGTCGGGGGGGGGTGGCCAAAAACATTCAGTACTTC. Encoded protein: CASRGGVAKNIQYF.

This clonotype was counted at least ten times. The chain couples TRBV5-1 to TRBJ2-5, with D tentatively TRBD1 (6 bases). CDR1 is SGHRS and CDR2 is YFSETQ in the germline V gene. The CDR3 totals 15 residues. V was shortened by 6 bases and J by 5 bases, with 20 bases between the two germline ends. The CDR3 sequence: CASTLTPGTWETQYF. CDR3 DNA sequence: TGCGCCAGCACCCTAACCCCGGGGACATGGGAGACCCAGTACTTC.

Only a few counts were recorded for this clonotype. In nucleotides, the CDR3 is TGTGCCAGCAGGTCAGGGGGCGACGAGCAGTACTTC. Residues: CASRSGGDEQYF. The chain couples TRBV5-4 to TRBJ2-7; 8 nucleotides match TRBD1. V trimming: 5 bases; J trimming: 5 bases; junction bases outside the gene matches: 3. CDR3 length: 12 residues. Germline V CDR1 and CDR2: SGHNT, YYREEE (reference sequence).

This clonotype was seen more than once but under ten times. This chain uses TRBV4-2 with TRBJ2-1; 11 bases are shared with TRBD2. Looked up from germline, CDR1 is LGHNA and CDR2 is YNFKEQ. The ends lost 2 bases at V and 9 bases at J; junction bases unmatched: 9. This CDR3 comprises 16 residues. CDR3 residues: CASSQSGLAALGEQFF. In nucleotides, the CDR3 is TGTGCCAGCAGCCAATCGGGACTAGCGGCTTTGGGTGAGCAGTTCTTC.

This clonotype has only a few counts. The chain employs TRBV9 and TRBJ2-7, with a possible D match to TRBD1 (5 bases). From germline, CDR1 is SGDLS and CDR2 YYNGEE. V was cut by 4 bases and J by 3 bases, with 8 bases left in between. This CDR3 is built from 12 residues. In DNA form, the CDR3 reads TGTGCCAGCAGCCCAGGGATCTACGAGCAGTACTTC. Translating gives CASSPGIYEQYF.

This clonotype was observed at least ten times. CDR3 loop: CASSQDGTLTNEKLFF. DNA for the CDR3: TGTGCCAGCAGCCAAGACGGGACGCTGACTAATGAAAAACTGTTTTTT. The rearrangement uses TRBV3-1 and TRBJ1-4, with TRBD1 as a possible D gene (5 bases). The CDR3 extends over 16 amino acids. Trimming shortened V by 0 bases and J by 2 bases, and 10 bases separated the two germline ends. CDR1 is LGHDT and CDR2 is YNNKEL in the germline V gene (reference sequence). Full variable domain (missing parts from reference TRBV3-1 and TRBJ1-4): DTAVSQTPKYLVTQMGNDKSIKCEQNLGHDTMYWYKQDSKKFLKIMFSYNNKELIINETVPNRFSPKSPDKAHLNLHINSLELGDSAVYFCASSQDGTLTNEKLFFGSGTQLSVL.

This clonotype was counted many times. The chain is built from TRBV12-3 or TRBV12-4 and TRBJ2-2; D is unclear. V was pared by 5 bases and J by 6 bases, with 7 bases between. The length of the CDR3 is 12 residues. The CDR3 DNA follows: TGTGCCAGCAGTCCCCTACCCGGGGAGCTGTTTTTT. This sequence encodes CASSPLPGELFF.

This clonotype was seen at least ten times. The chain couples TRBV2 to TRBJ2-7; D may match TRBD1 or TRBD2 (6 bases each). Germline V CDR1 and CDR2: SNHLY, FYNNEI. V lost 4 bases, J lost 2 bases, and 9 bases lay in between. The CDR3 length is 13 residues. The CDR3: CASSGGGPYEQYF. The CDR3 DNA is TGTGCCAGCAGTGGTGGGGGGCCCTACGAGCAGTACTTC.

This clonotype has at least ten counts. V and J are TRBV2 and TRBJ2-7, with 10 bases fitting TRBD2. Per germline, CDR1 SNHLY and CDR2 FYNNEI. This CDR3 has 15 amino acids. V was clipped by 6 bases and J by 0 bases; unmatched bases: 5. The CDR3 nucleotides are TGTGCCAGCAGGGGGGCTAGCGGGAGCTCCTACGAGCAGTACTTC. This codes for CASRGASGSSYEQYF.

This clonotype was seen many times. The CDR3 loop is CASSLSQGIKYEQYF. The CDR3 region has the DNA TGTGCCAGCAGCCTCAGTCAGGGTATCAAGTACGAGCAGTACTTC. The V gene is TRBV14, the J gene TRBJ2-7, with D perhaps matching TRBD1 (5 bases). V gave up 4 bases and J gave up 4 bases, with 17 bases separating them. CDR1 and CDR2 from the germline V gene are SGHDN and FVKESK. The CDR3 is made up of 15 amino acids.

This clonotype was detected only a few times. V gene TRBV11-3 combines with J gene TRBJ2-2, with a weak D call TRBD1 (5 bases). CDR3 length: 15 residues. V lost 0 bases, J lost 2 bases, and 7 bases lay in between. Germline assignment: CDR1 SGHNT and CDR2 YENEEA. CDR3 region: CASSLDRDNTGELFF. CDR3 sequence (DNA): TGTGCCAGCAGCTTAGACAGGGATAACACCGGGGAGCTGTTTTTT.

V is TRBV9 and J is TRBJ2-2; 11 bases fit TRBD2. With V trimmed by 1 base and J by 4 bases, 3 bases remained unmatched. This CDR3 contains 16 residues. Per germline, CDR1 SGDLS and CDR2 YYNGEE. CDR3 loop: CASSVRLAGTTGELFF. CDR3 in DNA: TGTGCCAGCAGCGTAAGACTAGCGGGGACCACCGGGGAGCTGTTTTTT.

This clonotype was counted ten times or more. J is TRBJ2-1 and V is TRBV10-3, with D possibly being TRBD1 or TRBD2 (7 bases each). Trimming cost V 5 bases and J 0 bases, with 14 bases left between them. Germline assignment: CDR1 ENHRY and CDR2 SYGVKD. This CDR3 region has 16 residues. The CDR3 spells CAISRQGGSSYNEQFF. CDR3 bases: TGTGCCATCAGTCGACAGGGAGGGAGCTCCTACAATGAGCAGTTCTTC.

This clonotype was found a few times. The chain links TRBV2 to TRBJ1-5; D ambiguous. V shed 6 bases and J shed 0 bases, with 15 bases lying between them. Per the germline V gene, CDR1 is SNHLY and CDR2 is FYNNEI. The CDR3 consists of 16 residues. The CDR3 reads CASRARAGYSNQPQHF. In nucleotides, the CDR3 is TGTGCCAGCAGGGCCCGGGCCGGGTATAGCAATCAGCCCCAGCATTTT. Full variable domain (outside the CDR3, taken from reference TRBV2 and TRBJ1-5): EPEVTQTPSHQVTQMGQEVILRCVPISNHLYFYWYRQILGQKVEFLVSFYNNEISEKSEIFDDQFSVERPDGSNFTLKIRSTKLEDSAMYFCASRARAGYSNQPQHFGDGTRLSIL.

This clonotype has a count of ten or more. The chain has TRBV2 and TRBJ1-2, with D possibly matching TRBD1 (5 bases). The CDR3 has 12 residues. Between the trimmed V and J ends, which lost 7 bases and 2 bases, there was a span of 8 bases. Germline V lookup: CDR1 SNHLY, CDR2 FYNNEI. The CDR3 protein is CASTSGNYGYTF. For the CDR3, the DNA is TGTGCCAGCACTTCAGGGAACTATGGCTACACCTTC.

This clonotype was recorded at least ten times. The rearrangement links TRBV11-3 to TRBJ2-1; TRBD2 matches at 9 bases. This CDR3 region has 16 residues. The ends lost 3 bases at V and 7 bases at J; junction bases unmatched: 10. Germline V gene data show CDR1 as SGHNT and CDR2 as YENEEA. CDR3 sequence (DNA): TGTGCCAGCAGCTTTATCGGTGCGGGGGGGCAAAATGAGCAGTTCTTC. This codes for CASSFIGAGGQNEQFF.

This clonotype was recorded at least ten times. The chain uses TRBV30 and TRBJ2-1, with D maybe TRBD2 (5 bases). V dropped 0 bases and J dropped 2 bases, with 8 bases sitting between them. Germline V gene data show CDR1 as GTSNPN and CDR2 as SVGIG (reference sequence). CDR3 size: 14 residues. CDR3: CAWSVAGPYNEQFF. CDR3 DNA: TGTGCCTGGAGTGTTGCGGGCCCCTACAATGAGCAGTTCTTC.

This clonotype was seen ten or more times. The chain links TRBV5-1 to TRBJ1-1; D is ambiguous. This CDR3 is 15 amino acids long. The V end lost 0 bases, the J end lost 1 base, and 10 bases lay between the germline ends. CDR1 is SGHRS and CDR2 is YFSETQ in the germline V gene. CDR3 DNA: TGCGCCAGCAGCTTGGATTACGGGTCGAACACTGAAGCTTTCTTT. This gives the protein CASSLDYGSNTEAFF.